One and the same sample provided the 7 T cell receptor beta chains below, sequenced in a study of T cell responses to AZD1222 COVID-19 vaccine. Libraries were prepared by immunoSEQ multiplex PCR; TCRdb keeps only in-frame clonotypes and omits some of them. Found here are about 90,000 clones, about 90% of them singletons; the top ten hold 10% to 13%. Sequenced here: peripheral blood, sampled on day 0 of MenACWY control vaccination. Receptors were obtained from an adult in good health.

J is TRBJ2-3 and V is TRBV7-8, with TRBD1 matching 7 bases. Germline loops: CDR1 SGHVS, CDR2 FQNEAQ. The V gene end was trimmed by 6 bases and the J gene end by 3 bases; junction bases not matched to a gene: 9. The CDR3 has 15 residues. CDR3 residues: CASSLDREVTDTQYF. CDR3 in DNA: TGTGCCAGCAGTCTAGACAGGGAAGTAACAGATACGCAGTATTTT. The full variable domain, its missing parts supplied by reference TRBV7-8 and TRBJ2-3, is GAGVSQSPRYKVAKRGQDVALRCDPISGHVSLFWYQQALGQGPEFLTYFQNEAQLDKSGLPSDRFFAERPEGSVSTLKIQRTQQEDSAVYLCASSLDREVTDTQYFGPGTRLTVL.

V is TRBV7-2 and J is TRBJ2-3, with D possibly matching TRBD2 (6 bases). The CDR3 is 15 amino acids. Per the germline V gene, CDR1 is SGHTA and CDR2 is FQGNSA. V lost 0 bases and J 4 bases, leaving 11 bases between the germline ends. The CDR3 region is CASSLARGSSDTQYF. DNA for the CDR3: TGTGCCAGCAGCTTAGCTCGGGGGAGCTCAGATACGCAGTATTTT.

The rearrangement uses TRBV3-1 (or the pseudogene TRBV3-2) and TRBJ1-6; D is undetermined. The germline V gene has CDR1 LGHDT and CDR2 YNNKEL (reference sequence). V shed 0 bases and J shed 10 bases, with 16 bases lying between them. The CDR3 consists of 16 residues. CDR3 sequence reads: CASSQDITTGRSPLHF. The CDR3 DNA reads as TGTGCCAGCAGCCAAGATATAACTACTGGTCGGTCACCCCTCCACTTT.

The chain carries TRBV7-9 and TRBJ2-1, with 11 bases that match TRBD1. The CDR3 runs 16 residues. With V trimmed by 5 bases and J by 8 bases, 11 bases remained unmatched. Germline lookup yields CDR1 SEHNR and CDR2 FQNEAQ (reference sequence). CDR3 loop: CASSALRDRGRHEQFF. CDR3 bases: TGTGCCAGCAGCGCCCTCCGGGACAGGGGGAGGCATGAGCAGTTCTTC.

The genes are TRBV29-1 and TRBJ1-4; D remains ambiguous. The length of the CDR3 is 15 residues. Germline values: CDR1 SQVTM, CDR2 ANQGSEA. V lost 7 bases and J 1 base, leaving 16 bases between the germline ends. CDR3 residues: CSARGQLGTNEKLFF. The DNA for the CDR3 is TGCAGCGCCCGAGGGCAGCTTGGAACTAATGAAAAACTGTTTTTT.

This chain links TRBV4-2 with TRBJ2-5, with 12 bases lining up with TRBD2. The trim removed 1 base at V and 3 bases at J, leaving 3 bases unmatched. Germline CDR1 is LGHNA and CDR2 is YNFKEQ. The CDR3 contains 16 residues. In DNA, the CDR3 is TGTGCCAGCAGCCAAGGGCTAGCGGGGGGGGAAGAGACCCAGTACTTC. Its translation: CASSQGLAGGEETQYF.

The chain employs TRBV7-9 and TRBJ1-1, with D unresolved. The CDR3 totals 12 residues. The germline CDR1 and CDR2 sequences are SEHNR and FQNEAQ (reference sequence). V was pared by 5 bases and J by 4 bases, with 8 bases between. Written as DNA, the CDR3 is TGTGCCAGCAGCCTAACCCCCACTGAAGCTTTCTTT. Its translation: CASSLTPTEAFF.